This is a list of T cell receptor beta chains from one sample in a study of Graves' ophthalmopathy and Graves' hyperthyroidism. TCRdb redid the calling of the multiplex PCR reads with MiXCR, one entry per CDR3 protein. The sample holds over a million distinct CDR3 sequences, about 36% seen once. Source material: peripheral blood or thyroid tissue (not recorded which). These receptor sequences come from an adult man with Graves' hyperthyroidism. Both conserved end residues are part of each CDR3. The D gene is left open where the match is weak. Clone sizes are given selectively: once, few, many, or a class where the clone is expanded.

-	TRBD2	TRBV24-1	TRBJ2-3	TGTGCCACCAGTGACCAGGGACTAGCGGGAACAGATACGCAGTATTTT	CATSDQGLAGTDTQYF
-	TRBD1	TRBV9	TRBJ2-5	TGTGCCAGCAGCGGCCGGGACAGGGGGGGGCAGACCCAGTACTTC	CASSGRDRGGQTQYF
-	TRBD2	TRBV2	TRBJ2-7	TGTGCCTCGAATGGGGGGGACGGCAACGAGCAGTACTTC	CASNGGDGNEQYF
-	-	TRBV7-9	TRBJ1-5	TGTGCCAGCAGCCACCGCGGGGGGGAAGGGGGTTTTCAGCCCCAGCATTTT	CASSHRGGEGGFQPQHF
many	-	TRBV5-6	TRBJ2-7	TGTGCCAGCAGCTTCGGCTGGGCAGGCTCCGAGCAGTACTTC	CASSFGWAGSEQYF
-	-	TRBV10-2	TRBJ1-5	TGCGCCAGCAGTGAGTCGGAGCCTTGGCAGCCCCAGCATTTT	CASSESEPWQPQHF
many	-	TRBV15	TRBJ1-5	TGTGCCACCTCGGGCCTGTTTCAGCCCCAGCATTTT	CATSGLFQPQHF
many	-	TRBV19	TRBJ1-5	TGTGCCAGTAGTATCACGGACAGACAGCCCCAGCATTTT	CASSITDRQPQHF
-	-	TRBV6-6	TRBJ2-7	TGTGCCACCAAGGGGAGACAGACGGGGCTCGAGCAGTACTTC	CATKGRQTGLEQYF
many	TRBD1	TRBV7-9	TRBJ1-1	TGTGCCAGCAGCCCGGACAGGACCTTTGAAGCTTTCTTT	CASSPDRTFEAFF
-	TRBD1	TRBV25-1	TRBJ1-2	TGTGCCAGCAGTGAATGGGAACAGGGGATGGGTGGCTACACCTTC	CASSEWEQGMGGYTF
many	-	TRBV27	TRBJ1-1	TGTGCCAGCAGTACGGTCGACAAACCAGCAGCTTTCTTT	CASSTVDKPAAFF
-	-	TRBV20-1	TRBJ1-4	TGCAGTGCTAGAGAATCCAGCGCAACTAATGAAAAACTGTTTTTT	CSARESSATNEKLFF
many	TRBD2	TRBV9	TRBJ2-5	TGTGCCAGCAGCGTAGCTAGCGGGGGACACCAAGAGACCCAGTACTTC	CASSVASGGHQETQYF
many	-	TRBV20-1	TRBJ2-7	TGCAGCCAGGGAGAGTCCTACGAGCAGTACTTC	CSQGESYEQYF
-	-	TRBV5-5	TRBJ1-1	TGTGCCAGCAGCTTGACTAGCGGGAAGACTGAAGCTTTCTTT	CASSLTSGKTEAFF
few	-	TRBV7-3	TRBJ2-2	TGTGCCAGCACAGTAGCGCCGAACACCGGGAAGCTGTTTTTT	CASTVAPNTGKLFF
-	-	TRBV27	TRBJ1-6	TGTGCCAGCAGTCCAGACCCCGATGGTTCACCCCTCCACTTT	CASSPDPDGSPLHF
-	-	TRBV7-2	TRBJ1-5	TGTGCCAGCAGCTTAGCGCTCACGGGGAGGAATCAGCCCCAGCATTTT	CASSLALTGRNQPQHF
-	-	TRBV12-3/TRBV12-4	TRBJ1-2	TGTGCCAGCAGTTTAGCGCAGGCAGACTATGGCTACACCTTC	CASSLAQADYGYTF
-	TRBD1	TRBV7-8	TRBJ1-1	TGTGCCAGCAGCTTAGGACTATTGACAGGGGACACTGAAGCTTTCTTT	CASSLGLLTGDTEAFF
many	-	TRBV11-2	TRBJ1-2	TGTGCCAGCAGCTTCACCAGGCGGACATACTATGGCTACACCTTC	CASSFTRRTYYGYTF
-	-	TRBV24-1	TRBJ2-5	TGTGCCACGGGAACCGAACAGAGGGAGTACTTC	CATGTEQREYF
few	-	TRBV10-3	TRBJ2-7	TGTGCCAGCGGAGTATTCTCCTACGAGCAGTACTTC	CASGVFSYEQYF
many	TRBD1	TRBV7-2	TRBJ1-5	TGTGCCAGCAGCTTTCTGACAGGGGTAAATCAGCCCCAGCATTTT	CASSFLTGVNQPQHF
many	-	TRBV6-5	TRBJ2-7	TGTGCCAGCAGTTCCCCCGTCGGGTACGAGCAGTACTTC	CASSSPVGYEQYF
few	TRBD1	TRBV7-6	TRBJ1-4	TGTGCCAGCAGCCCCCTCGGGACAGGGTTTGAAAAACTGTTTTTT	CASSPLGTGFEKLFF
-	-	TRBV18	TRBJ2-6	TGTGCCAGCTCACCCCCCAAGGGGGGATCTGGGGCCAACGTCCTGACTTTC	CASSPPKGGSGANVLTF
-	-	TRBV20-1	TRBJ1-3	TGCAGTGCTAGAGAGAGCTCTGGAAACACCATATATTTT	CSARESSGNTIYF
-	TRBD1	TRBV25-1	TRBJ2-7	TGTGCCAGCAGTTTTAAACAGGGGGTTTTCGAGCAGTACTTC	CASSFKQGVFEQYF
many	TRBD1	TRBV10-3	TRBJ2-7	TGTGCCATCAGTGAGCCTAACAGGGGGCCCTACGAGCAGTACTTC	CAISEPNRGPYEQYF
-	-	TRBV15	TRBJ2-6	TGTGCCACCAGCAGAGATTTGTGGATCTCTGGGGCCAACGTCCTGACTTTC	CATSRDLWISGANVLTF
-	-	TRBV9	TRBJ1-3	TGTGCCAGCAGCCCAATGACCTCTGGAAACACCATATATTTT	CASSPMTSGNTIYF
many	TRBD1	TRBV7-8	TRBJ1-6	TGTGCCAGCACCACGACAGGGAATAATTCACCCCTCCACTTT	CASTTTGNNSPLHF
-	TRBD1	TRBV10-2	TRBJ1-5	TGCGCCAGCGGAGACAGGGCAATGGGCAATCAGCCCCAGCATTTT	CASGDRAMGNQPQHF
few	TRBD2	TRBV7-2	TRBJ2-5	TGTGCCAGCAGCCAAGTGAGGGCGGGAGGTTACCAAGAGACCCAGTACTTC	CASSQVRAGGYQETQYF
few	-	TRBV2	TRBJ2-7	TGTGCCAGCAGTTCGGTCGGTGGTACCTACGAGCAGTACTTC	CASSSVGGTYEQYF
many	-	TRBV2	TRBJ1-6	TGTGCCAGCTACTGGACAGCAGCTAATTCACCCCTCCACTTT	CASYWTAANSPLHF
-	TRBD2	TRBV20-1	TRBJ2-5	TGCAGTGCTAGGGGGCCGGGACTAGCGGGAGTGGGGAGAGAGACCCAGTACTTC	CSARGPGLAGVGRETQYF
many	-	TRBV6-5	TRBJ1-4	TGTGCCAGCAGGCGAAAGGCGGAAAATGAAAAACTGTTTTTT	CASRRKAENEKLFF
-	TRBD2	TRBV11-2	TRBJ2-5	TGTGCCAGCAGCTTAGATCTCGCGGGAGTTCTTGTGACCCAGTACTTC	CASSLDLAGVLVTQYF
-	-	TRBV4-3	TRBJ2-2	TGCGCCAGCAGCCCAGAAGGGACGGCGAACACCGGGGAGCTGTTTTTT	CASSPEGTANTGELFF
once	-	TRBV20-1	TRBJ2-2	TGCAGTGCTCCTAAGGTCGGGGGGAACACCGGGGAGCTGTTTTTT	CSAPKVGGNTGELFF
many	-	TRBV7-9	TRBJ2-7	TGTGCCAGCAGAGGGGTGGGCTACGAGCAGTACTTC	CASRGVGYEQYF
-	TRBD1	TRBV24-1	TRBJ1-2	TGTGCCACCAGTGCTGCGAAACAGGGGGCTGACGGCTACACCTTC	CATSAAKQGADGYTF
once	TRBD1	TRBV5-1	TRBJ1-2	TGTGCCAGCAGCTGGGGAGGGGGCAATACAGGCTACACCTTC	CASSWGGGNTGYTF